The rows below give T cell receptor beta chains drawn from one sample of a study of graft-versus-host responses after intestinal transplantation. Clones were read by immunoSEQ multiplex PCR, and TCRdb kept only the in-frame ones, dropping some. The sample yields around 13,000 clones, around 38% seen once. Specimen: alloreactive CD4+ T cells from a mixed lymphocyte reaction culture, collected before intestinal transplant. The receptors here all came from a human patient who received an intestinal transplant. The CDR3 runs from the conserved cysteine through the conserved F or W. D genes are given only for firm matches. Expanded clones get a size class; other rows say once, few or many, or leave the size out.

abundance | j_gene | len | d_gene | v_gene | CDR3nt | CDR3aa
- | TRBJ2-3 | 17 | - | TRBV7-8 | TGTGCCAGCAGCTTAGGCTACCGACTAACGCGCACAGATACGCAGTATTTT | CASSLGYRLTRTDTQYF
- | TRBJ2-7 | 16 | - | TRBV27 | TGTGCCAGCAGTTTATCCACAGTGGGCCCATCCTACGAGCAGTACTTC | CASSLSTVGPSYEQYF
- | TRBJ1-5 | 14 | TRBD1 | TRBV10-3 | TGTGCCATCAGTAACAGGGGGGGCAATCAGCCCCAGCATTTT | CAISNRGGNQPQHF
- | TRBJ2-7 | 14 | - | TRBV7-9 | TGTGCCAGCAGCTTAGCCCAGGGGTACTACGAGCAGTACTTC | CASSLAQGYYEQYF
- | TRBJ2-7 | 14 | - | TRBV9 | TGTGCCAGCAGCGTAGGTGTCAGGGGCTACGAGCAGTACTTC | CASSVGVRGYEQYF
medium-sized | TRBJ1-4 | 13 | TRBD1 | TRBV19 | TGTGCCAGCGCCGACAGGGTTAATGAAAAACTGTTTTTT | CASADRVNEKLFF
few | TRBJ1-6 | 13 | - | TRBV28 | TGTGCCAGCAGCCTCTTTCCGGGGGGAACCCTCCACTTT | CASSLFPGGTLHF
- | TRBJ2-7 | 13 | - | TRBV2 | TGTGCCAGCAGTGAAAACGGAGGGCGCGAGCAGTACTTC | CASSENGGREQYF
- | TRBJ2-2 | 14 | - | TRBV19 | TGTGCCAGTAGTATTTTAGAGAACACCGGGGAGCTGTTTTTT | CASSILENTGELFF
- | TRBJ2-7 | 16 | TRBD2 | TRBV7-2 | TGTGCCAGCAGCTTAATGTCGGGGGGACCACTCTACGAGCAGTACTTC | CASSLMSGGPLYEQYF
- | TRBJ2-5 | 16 | TRBD2 | TRBV7-9 | TGTGCCAGCAGCTTAGGCCGGGGGGGCTCATCGGAGACCCAGTACTTC | CASSLGRGGSSETQYF